This entry lists 14 T cell receptor beta chains sequenced from one sample in a study of control samples from healthy donors and cancer patients. Repertoires were generated with immunoSEQ multiplex PCR, while TCRdb's copy carries only in-frame clones and drops some. The profile covers around 94,000 clones, with roughly nine tenths appearing a single time and about 1.3% taken by the ten largest. The sequenced material came from blood. All receptors derive from a woman aged 45-60 years in good health.

This clone was observed a handful of times. The rearrangement uses TRBV7-2 and TRBJ1-5; TRBD1 matches at 7 bases. CDR1 is SGHTA and CDR2 is FQGNSA in the germline V gene. The CDR3 extends over 13 amino acids. The V and J ends lost 3 bases and 9 bases, in that order; junction bases with no gene match: 5. The CDR3 is CASSLGTVRPQHF. The CDR3 coding sequence is TGTGCCAGCAGCTTGGGGACAGTTCGGCCCCAGCATTTT.

V is TRBV7-2 and J is TRBJ2-3; D is undetermined. CDR3 length equals 15 residues. Trimming shortened V by 1 base and J by 0 bases, and 8 bases separated the two germline ends. In germline, CDR1 is SGHTA, CDR2 FQGNSA. Here the CDR3 reads CASSLVVLSTDTQYF. The CDR3 DNA is TGTGCCAGCAGCTTAGTGGTTCTTAGCACAGATACGCAGTATTTT. Full variable domain (missing parts from reference TRBV7-2 and TRBJ2-3): GAGVSQSPSNKVTEKGKDVELRCDPISGHTALYWYRQSLGQGLEFLIYFQGNSAPDKSGLPSDRFSAERTGGSVSTLTIQRTQQEDSAVYLCASSLVVLSTDTQYFGPGTRLTVL.

In DNA form, the CDR3 reads TGCGCCAGCAGCCCGACTAGCGGGGGCCGAAGATACCAAGAGACCCAGTACTTC. Translating gives CASSPTSGGRRYQETQYF. V and J are TRBV5-1 and TRBJ2-5; 12 bases map to TRBD2. Trimming cost V 4 bases and J 0 bases; bases outside gene matches: 10. CDR1 and CDR2 (germline): SGHRS, YFSETQ. The CDR3 has 18 amino acids.

The gene calls are TRBV7-2 and TRBJ2-1; D unresolved. The CDR3 spans 15 residues. Trimming stripped 3 bases from V and 4 bases from J, with 13 bases between. Germline-derived CDR1 and CDR2 are SGHTA and FQGNSA. This CDR3 reads CASSLDRTRYNEQFF. As DNA, the CDR3 is TGTGCCAGCAGCTTGGATAGGACCCGATACAATGAGCAGTTCTTC.

The chain uses TRBV7-3 and TRBJ2-5; D gene ambiguous. The CDR3 loop spans 16 amino acids. Trimming removed 1 base from V and 2 bases from J, with 14 bases in between. CDR1 SGHTA and CDR2 FQGTGA come from the germline V gene. The CDR3, as DNA: TGTGCCAGCAGCTTAAATGGCAGAAACTTTCAAGAGACCCAGTACTTC. Translated, it gives CASSLNGRNFQETQYF.

The CDR3 DNA sequence: TGTGCCAGCAGGGCCCGGCAGGGAGCCAACTACGAGCAGTACTTC. It translates to CASRARQGANYEQYF. The chain carries TRBV3-1 (or the pseudogene TRBV3-2) and TRBJ2-7; the D call may be TRBD1 or TRBD2 (5 bases each). The CDR3 length is 15 residues. Trimming left V 6 bases short and J 3 bases short, with 18 bases between. The germline gives CDR1 LGHDT, CDR2 YNNKEL (reference sequence).

The V call is TRBV10-3, the J call TRBJ2-5; 7 nucleotides agree with TRBD2. CDR1 and CDR2 from the germline V gene are ENHRY and SYGVKD. The CDR3 is 12 amino acids. The V gene end was trimmed by 3 bases and the J gene end by 5 bases; junction bases not matched to a gene: 0. The CDR3 spells CAISDGGETQYF. CDR3 DNA: TGTGCCATCAGTGACGGGGGGGAGACCCAGTACTTC.

V gene TRBV6-6 combines with J gene TRBJ1-1; possible D gene TRBD1, 5 bases. Germline CDR1 reads MNHNY; CDR2 reads SVGAGI (reference sequence). V gave up 6 bases and J gave up 7 bases, with 15 bases separating them. This CDR3 region has 13 residues. In nucleotides, the CDR3 is TGTGCCAGCAGCCCCTCTGGCCAGGGTGAAGCTTTCTTT. This translates into CASSPSGQGEAFF.

About this clone itself: The sample contains more than one DNA sequence encoding this CDR3. The gene calls are TRBV5-5 and TRBJ2-5; D not certain. The CDR3 consists of 13 residues. CDR1 SGHKS and CDR2 YYEKEE come from the germline V gene (reference sequence). With 0 bases removed from V and 5 bases from J, the gap between germline ends came to 8 bases. The CDR3 nucleotides read TGTGCCAGCAGCTTGGATCCTCTTGAGACCCAGTACTTC. Encoded protein: CASSLDPLETQYF.

V is TRBV19 and J is TRBJ1-1; D ambiguous. The germline V and J ends were trimmed by 2 bases and 1 base, with 5 bases remaining between them. Germline V lookup: CDR1 LNHDA, CDR2 SQIVND (reference sequence). This CDR3 region has 13 residues. The CDR3 spells CASSIRRNTEAFF. CDR3 nucleotide sequence: TGTGCCAGTAGTATAAGGAGGAACACTGAAGCTTTCTTT.

This clone was observed a single time. This rearrangement joins TRBV10-3 to TRBJ1-1; D remains ambiguous. CDR1 is ENHRY, CDR2 SYGVKD, per germline. The V end lost 0 bases, the J end lost 5 bases, and 7 bases lay between the germline ends. The CDR3 is 13 residues long. The CDR3 DNA sequence: TGTGCCATCAGTGAGTCGGGGAGGACTGAAGCTTTCTTT. The encoded protein is CAISESGRTEAFF.

The rearrangement joins TRBV14 to TRBJ2-7; 9 bases map to TRBD2. The CDR3 is 15 amino acids. Per the germline V gene, CDR1 is SGHDN and CDR2 is FVKESK. Unmatched junction bases numbered 9, after V lost 4 bases and J lost 5 bases. CDR3 nucleotides: TGTGCCAGCAGCCCCCTCCTAGCGGGGAGCAACGAGCAGTACTTC. Translating it yields CASSPLLAGSNEQYF.

The chain carries TRBV2 and TRBJ2-5, with D possibly matching TRBD1 (5 bases). V was trimmed by 7 bases and J by 5 bases, leaving 11 bases between them. The germline CDR1 and CDR2 sequences are SNHLY and FYNNEI. This CDR3 comprises 12 residues. As DNA, the CDR3 is TGTGCCAGCAAGGGGCAGGTGGAGACCCAGTACTTC. This translates into CASKGQVETQYF. Complete variable domain (other parts from reference TRBV2 and TRBJ2-5): EPEVTQTPSHQVTQMGQEVILRCVPISNHLYFYWYRQILGQKVEFLVSFYNNEISEKSEIFDDQFSVERPDGSNFTLKIRSTKLEDSAMYFCASKGQVETQYFGPGTRLLVL.

The chain recombines TRBV18 with TRBJ1-1; D gene unclear. CDR3 size: 14 residues. The germline V gene has CDR1 KGHSH and CDR2 LQKENI. Trimming removed 2 bases from V and 0 bases from J, with 7 bases in between. In nucleotides, the CDR3 is TGTGCCAGCTCACCAAACAGTTTGAACACTGAAGCTTTCTTT. Translating it yields CASSPNSLNTEAFF. Drawing the rest from reference TRBV18 and TRBJ1-1, the complete variable domain is NAGVMQNPRHLVRRRGQEARLRCSPMKGHSHVYWYRQLPEEGLKFMVYLQKENIIDESGMPKERFSAEFPKEGPSILRIQQVVRGDSAAYFCASSPNSLNTEAFFGQGTRLTVV.